This T cell receptor beta chain was retrieved from a study of identical twins. Comments on this clonotype: Its antigen is unidentified.

From the 5' RACE reads, TCRdb called clonotypes with MiXCR, one entry per CDR3 protein. The table includes 690,000 or so distinct CDR3 sequences, around 8.3% detected once. Findings of the study overall: The conclusions drew on cross-sectional statistical analysis instead of tracking the same donors.

The CDR3 contains 19 residues. The ends lost 5 bases at V and 3 bases at J; junction bases unmatched: 18. Germline lookup yields CDR1 SGHVS and CDR2 FQNEAQ. These data were likewise used in another study, on yellow fever vaccine responses in identical twins.

The TCR originated in a young woman in good health. V usage is TRBV7-8 and J usage is TRBJ1-4; 7 bases fit TRBD1. Sequenced input: PBMCs. The CDR3, as DNA: TGTGCCAGCAGCGATGGACAGGCCCTAAATGGATACTCTAATGAAAAACTGTTTTTT. As protein: CASSDGQALNGYSNEKLFF.